This T cell receptor beta chain was captured by sequencing in a study of human T cells and chemical hapten exposure. TCRdb re-analysed the RACE reads in MiXCR, keeping a single row per CDR3 protein. The sample holds under 450,000 distinct CDR3 sequences, around 4.8% seen once. This clonotype was detected many times. Indicated time point: patch test 1, 2 weeks after DPC sensitization. Noted treatment: therapeutic diphenylcyclopropenone sensitization with weekly scalp DPC. Alopecia patients deemed DPC-suitable, aged 18 to 70, excluding pregnancy. Germline assignment: CDR1 LGHDT and CDR2 YNNKEL (reference sequence). The CDR3 length is 13 residues. Trimming removed 4 bases from V and 7 bases from J, with 13 bases in between.

This sequence was found in a woman aged 45 to 65 with alopecia areata. Some clones in this sample may be carry-over from other donors' samples. The chain is built from TRBV3-1 and TRBJ1-2; D is uncertain. This specimen consisted of whole blood, obtained in connection with sensitization to the hapten diphenylcyclopropenone (DPC). The CDR3 nucleotides read TGTGCCAGCAGCCCTGGACCCAAGAGTGGCTACACCTTC. This encodes CASSPGPKSGYTF.